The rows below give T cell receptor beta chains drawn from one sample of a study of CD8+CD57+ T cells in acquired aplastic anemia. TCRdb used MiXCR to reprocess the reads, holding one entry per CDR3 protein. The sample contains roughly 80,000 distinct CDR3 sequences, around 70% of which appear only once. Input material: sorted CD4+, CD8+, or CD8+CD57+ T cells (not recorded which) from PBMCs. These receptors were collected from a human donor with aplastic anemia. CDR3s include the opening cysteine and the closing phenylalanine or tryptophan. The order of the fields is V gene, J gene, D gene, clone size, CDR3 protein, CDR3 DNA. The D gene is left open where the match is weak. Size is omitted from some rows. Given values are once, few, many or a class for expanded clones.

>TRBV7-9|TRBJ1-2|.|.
CASSLGQTSGYTF
TGTGCCAGCAGCTTAGGACAGACCAGCGGCTACACCTTC
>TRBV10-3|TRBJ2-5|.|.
CAIRRRLDEAETQYF
TGTGCCATCAGAAGGAGACTAGACGAGGCCGAGACCCAGTACTTC
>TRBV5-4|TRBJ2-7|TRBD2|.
CASILGGGSYEQYF
TGTGCCAGCATCTTGGGCGGGGGCTCCTACGAGCAGTACTTC
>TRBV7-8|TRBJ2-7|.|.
CASSLGSGSGEQYF
TGTGCCAGCAGCTTAGGTTCGGGCAGCGGCGAGCAGTACTTC
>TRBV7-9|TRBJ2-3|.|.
CASSLGGSDTQYF
TGTGCCAGCAGCTTAGGGGGCTCGGATACGCAGTATTTT
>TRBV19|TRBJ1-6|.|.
CASSSLGASPLHF
TGTGCCAGTAGCTCTCTGGGGGCATCACCCCTCCACTTT
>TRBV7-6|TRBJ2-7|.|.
CASSLARGTQEQYF
TGTGCCAGCAGCTTAGCAAGAGGGACGCAGGAGCAGTACTTC
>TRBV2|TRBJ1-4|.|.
CASYRRTPEEKLFF
TGTGCCAGTTATCGTAGGACACCCGAGGAAAAACTGTTTTTT
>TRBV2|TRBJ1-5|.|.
CASSGRDNQPQHF
TGTGCCAGCAGTGGACGGGACAATCAGCCCCAGCATTTT
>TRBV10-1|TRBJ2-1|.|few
CASSKGLSNEQFF
TGCGCCAGCAGTAAAGGACTGTCAAACGAGCAGTTCTTC
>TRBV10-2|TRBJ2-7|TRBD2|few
CASRGTSGSSYEQYF
TGCGCCAGCAGGGGGACTAGCGGGAGCTCCTACGAGCAGTACTTC
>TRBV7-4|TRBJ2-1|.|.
CASSSQGYNEQFF
TGTGCCAGCAGCTCACAGGGTTACAATGAGCAGTTCTTC
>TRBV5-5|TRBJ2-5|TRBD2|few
CASSLELAGRVRTQYF
TGTGCCAGCAGCTTGGAACTAGCGGGCCGAGTAAGGACCCAGTACTTC
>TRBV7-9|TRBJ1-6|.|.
CASSPGLSNSPLHF
TGTGCCAGCAGCCCGGGACTGTCTAATTCACCCCTCCACTTT
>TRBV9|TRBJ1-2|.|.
CASSVDGGVGGYTF
TGTGCCAGCAGCGTAGATGGCGGTGTAGGTGGCTACACCTTC
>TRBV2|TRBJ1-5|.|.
CASSGALGFQPQHF
TGTGCCAGCAGTGGGGCTTTAGGGTTTCAGCCCCAGCATTTT
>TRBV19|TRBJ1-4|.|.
CASTDGQSNEKLFF
TGTGCCAGTACCGACGGGCAGTCTAATGAAAAACTGTTTTTT
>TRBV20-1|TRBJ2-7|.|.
CSAHSRADEQYF
TGCAGTGCACATAGTCGTGCTGACGAGCAGTACTTC
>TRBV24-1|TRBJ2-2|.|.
CATSEPSGYTGELFF
TGTGCCACCAGTGAGCCCTCGGGGTACACCGGGGAGCTGTTTTTT
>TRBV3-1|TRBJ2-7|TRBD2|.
CASSPGLAGIYEQYF
TGTGCCAGCAGCCCGGGACTAGCGGGGATCTACGAGCAGTACTTC
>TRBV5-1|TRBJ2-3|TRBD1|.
CASSLGTGINTQYF
TGCGCCAGCAGCTTGGGGACAGGAATAAATACGCAGTATTTT
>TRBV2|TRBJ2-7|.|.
CASSYGPPNEQYF
TGTGCCAGCAGTTACGGGCCTCCAAACGAGCAGTACTTC
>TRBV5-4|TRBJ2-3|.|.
CASSLVGGDTQYF
TGTGCCAGCAGCTTGGTGGGCGGAGATACGCAGTATTTT
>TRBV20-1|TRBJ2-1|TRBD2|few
CSATGLTSSYNEQFF
TGCAGTGCGACGGGACTAACGAGCTCCTACAATGAGCAGTTCTTC
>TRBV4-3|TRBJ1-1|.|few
CASSPRDWNTEAFF
TGCGCCAGCAGCCCGCGGGACTGGAACACTGAAGCTTTCTTT
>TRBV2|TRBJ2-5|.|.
CASWWGREETQYF
TGTGCCAGTTGGTGGGGGCGAGAAGAGACCCAGTACTTC
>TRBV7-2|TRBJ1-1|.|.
CASSLLSGVGTEAFF
TGTGCCAGCAGCTTACTTTCGGGGGTGGGCACTGAAGCTTTCTTT
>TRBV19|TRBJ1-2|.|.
CASTFNYGYTF
TGTGCCAGTACCTTTAACTATGGCTACACCTTC
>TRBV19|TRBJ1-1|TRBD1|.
CASGTAAGTEAFF
TGTGCCTCCGGGACAGCGGCGGGCACTGAAGCTTTCTTT
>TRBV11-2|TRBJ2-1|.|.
CASSSLGTYNEQFF
TGTGCCAGCAGCTCCTTAGGCACCTACAATGAGCAGTTCTTC
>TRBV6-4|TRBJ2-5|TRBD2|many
CASSEGLESETQYF
TGTGCCAGCAGCGAGGGACTAGAGTCAGAGACCCAGTACTTC
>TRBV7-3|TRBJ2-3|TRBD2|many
CASSLTLNSGVDTQYF
TGTGCCAGCAGCTTAACGCTGAATAGCGGGGTCGATACGCAGTATTTT
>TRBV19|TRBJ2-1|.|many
CASTLAGAYNEQFF
TGTGCCAGTACCCTAGCTGGGGCCTACAATGAGCAGTTCTTC
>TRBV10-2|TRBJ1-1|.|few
CASSDVRGGGTEAFF
TGCGCCAGCAGTGACGTTAGGGGGGGAGGGACTGAAGCTTTCTTT
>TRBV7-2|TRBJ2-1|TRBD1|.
CASRLRQGNEQFF
TGTGCCAGCAGACTCCGACAGGGCAATGAGCAGTTCTTC
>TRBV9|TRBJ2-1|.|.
CANTQGGINNEQSF
TGTGCCAACACCCAGGGCGGGATAAACAATGAGCAGTCCTTC
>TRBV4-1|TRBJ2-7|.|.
CASSQVVGGSYEQYF
TGCGCCAGCAGCCAAGTCGTTGGGGGCTCCTACGAGCAGTACTTC
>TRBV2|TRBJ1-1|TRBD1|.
CASSEWDSNTEAFF
TGTGCCAGCAGTGAATGGGACAGTAACACTGAAGCTTTCTTT
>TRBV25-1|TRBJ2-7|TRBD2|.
CASSYSPREPSYEQYF
TGTGCCAGCAGTTACTCCCCGCGGGAGCCCTCCTACGAGCAGTACTTC
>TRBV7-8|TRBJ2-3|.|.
CASTRGRGGSSTDTQYF
TGTGCCAGCACCAGAGGAAGGGGGGGATCTAGCACAGATACGCAGTATTTT
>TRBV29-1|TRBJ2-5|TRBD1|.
CSVEGGQGTGETQYF
TGCAGCGTTGAAGGGGGACAGGGTACGGGAGAGACCCAGTACTTC
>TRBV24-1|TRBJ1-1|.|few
CATIVTPMNTEAFF
TGTGCCACCATAGTGACACCCATGAACACTGAAGCTTTCTTT
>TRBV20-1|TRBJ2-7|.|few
CQNIYEQYF
TGCCAAAATATCTACGAGCAGTACTTC
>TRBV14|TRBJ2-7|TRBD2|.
CASSQAASGRTEQYF
TGTGCCAGCAGCCAAGCAGCTAGCGGGAGAACCGAGCAGTACTTC
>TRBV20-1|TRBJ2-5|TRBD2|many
CSARALAGGSIQETQYF
TGCAGTGCTAGAGCCTTGGCGGGGGGCTCTATCCAAGAGACCCAGTACTTC
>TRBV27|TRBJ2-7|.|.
CASSFRGPSYEQCF
TGTGCCAGCAGTTTTCGAGGGCCTTCCTACGAGCAGTGCTTC
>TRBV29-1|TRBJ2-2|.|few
CSVYTGELFF
TGCAGCGTTTACACCGGGGAGCTGTTTTTT
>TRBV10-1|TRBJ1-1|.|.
CASSEEAMSTEAFF
TGCGCCAGCAGTGAAGAGGCGATGAGCACTGAAGCTTTCTTT
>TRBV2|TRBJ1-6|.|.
CASSEMRGATSPLHF
TGTGCCAGCAGTGAAATGCGGGGAGCAACTTCACCCCTCCACTTT